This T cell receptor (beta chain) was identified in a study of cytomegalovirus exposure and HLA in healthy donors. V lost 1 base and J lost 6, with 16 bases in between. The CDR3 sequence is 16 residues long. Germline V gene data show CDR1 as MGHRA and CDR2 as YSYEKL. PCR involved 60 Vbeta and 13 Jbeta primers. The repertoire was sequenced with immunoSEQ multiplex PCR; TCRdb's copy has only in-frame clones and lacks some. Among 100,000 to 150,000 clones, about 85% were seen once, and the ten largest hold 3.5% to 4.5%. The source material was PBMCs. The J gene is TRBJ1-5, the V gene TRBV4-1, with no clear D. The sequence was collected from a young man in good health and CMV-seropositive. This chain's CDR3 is CASSQVSAEDGQPQHF. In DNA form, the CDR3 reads TGCGCCAGCAGCCAAGTGTCGGCGGAAGATGGTCAGCCCCAGCATTTT.